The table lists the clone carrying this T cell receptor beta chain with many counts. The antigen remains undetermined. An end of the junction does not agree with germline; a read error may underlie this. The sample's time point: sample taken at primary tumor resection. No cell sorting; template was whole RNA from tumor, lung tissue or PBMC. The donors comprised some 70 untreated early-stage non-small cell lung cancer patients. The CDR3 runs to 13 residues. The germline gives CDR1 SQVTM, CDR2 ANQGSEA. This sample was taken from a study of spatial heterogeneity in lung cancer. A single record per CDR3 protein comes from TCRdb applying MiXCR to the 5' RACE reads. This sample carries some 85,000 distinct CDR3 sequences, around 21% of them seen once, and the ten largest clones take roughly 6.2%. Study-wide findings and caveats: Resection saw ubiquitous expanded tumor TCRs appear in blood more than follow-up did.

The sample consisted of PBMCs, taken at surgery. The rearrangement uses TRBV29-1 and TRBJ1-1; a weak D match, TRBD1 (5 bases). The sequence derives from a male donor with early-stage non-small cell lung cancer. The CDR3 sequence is CSVEDSLGTEAFF. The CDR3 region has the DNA TGCAGCGTCGAAGACAGCCTTGGGACTGAAGCTTTCTTT.